This TCR beta chain derives from a study of OX40 agonist ivuxolimab in advanced cancers. The repertoire was sequenced with immunoSEQ multiplex PCR; TCRdb's copy has only in-frame clones and lacks some. The profile shows roughly 26,000 clones, around 90% of them singletons. V lost 5 bases to trimming and J lost 1 base; unmatched junction nucleotides: 5. This CDR3 contains 15 residues. Germline CDR1 is MGHRA and CDR2 is YSYEKL. The sequences come from CD4+ or CD8+ T cells sorted from blood, collected in a trial of the OX40 agonist ivuxolimab. The V and J genes are TRBV4-1 and TRBJ2-1, with 7 bases identical to TRBD2. The clonotype was recovered from an adult with an advanced solid tumor such as melanoma, head and neck, liver or kidney cancer. The CDR3 reads CASSSGERSYNEQFF. The CDR3 nucleotides are TGCGCCAGCAGCAGCGGGGAAAGGTCCTACAATGAGCAGTTCTTC.